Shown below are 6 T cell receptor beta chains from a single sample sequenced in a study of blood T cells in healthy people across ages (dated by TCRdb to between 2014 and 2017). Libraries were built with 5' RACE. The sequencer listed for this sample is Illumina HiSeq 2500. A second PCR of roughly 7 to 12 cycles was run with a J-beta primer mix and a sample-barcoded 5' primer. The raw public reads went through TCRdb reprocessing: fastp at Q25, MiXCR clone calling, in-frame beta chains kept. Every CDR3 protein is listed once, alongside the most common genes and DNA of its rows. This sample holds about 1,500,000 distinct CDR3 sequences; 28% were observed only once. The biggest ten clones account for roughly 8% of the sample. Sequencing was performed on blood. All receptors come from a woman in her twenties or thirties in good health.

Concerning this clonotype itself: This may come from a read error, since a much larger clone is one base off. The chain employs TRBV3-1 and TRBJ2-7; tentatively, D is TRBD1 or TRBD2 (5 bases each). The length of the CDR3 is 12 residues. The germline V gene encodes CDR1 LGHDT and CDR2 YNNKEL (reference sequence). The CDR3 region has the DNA TGTGCCAGCAACCAAGTGGGGGACGAGCAGTACTTC. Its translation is CASNQVGDEQYF.

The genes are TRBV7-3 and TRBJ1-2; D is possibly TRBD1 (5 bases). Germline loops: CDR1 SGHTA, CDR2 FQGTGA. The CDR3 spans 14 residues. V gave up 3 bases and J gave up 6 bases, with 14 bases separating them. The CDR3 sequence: CASSFPGREHGYTF. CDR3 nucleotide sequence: TGTGCCAGCAGCTTTCCGGGACGGGAGCATGGCTACACCTTC.

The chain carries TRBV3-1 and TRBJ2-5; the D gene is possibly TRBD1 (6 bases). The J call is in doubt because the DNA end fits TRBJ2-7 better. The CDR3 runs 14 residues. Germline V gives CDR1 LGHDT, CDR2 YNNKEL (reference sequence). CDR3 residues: CASSQDRGKDEQYF. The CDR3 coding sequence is TGTGCCAGCAGCCAAGACAGGGGAAAGGACGAGCAGTACTTC.

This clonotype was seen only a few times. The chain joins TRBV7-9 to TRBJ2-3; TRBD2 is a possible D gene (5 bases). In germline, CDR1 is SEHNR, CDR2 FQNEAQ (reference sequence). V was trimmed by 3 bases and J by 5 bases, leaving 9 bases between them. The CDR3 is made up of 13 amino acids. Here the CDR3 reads CASSFTRGDTQYF. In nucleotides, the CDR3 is TGTGCCAGCAGCTTTACTCGGGGAGATACGCAGTATTTT.

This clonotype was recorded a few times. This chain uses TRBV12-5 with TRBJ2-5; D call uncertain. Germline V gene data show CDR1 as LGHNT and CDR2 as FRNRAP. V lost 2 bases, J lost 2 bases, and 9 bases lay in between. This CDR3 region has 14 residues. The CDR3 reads CASGLSWGQETQYF. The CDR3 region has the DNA TGTGCTAGTGGTTTGAGCTGGGGACAAGAGACCCAGTACTTC.

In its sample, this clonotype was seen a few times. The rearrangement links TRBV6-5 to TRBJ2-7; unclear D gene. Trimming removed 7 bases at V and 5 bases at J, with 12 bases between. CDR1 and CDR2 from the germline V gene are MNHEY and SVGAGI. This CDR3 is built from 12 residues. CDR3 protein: CASKSLPHEQYF. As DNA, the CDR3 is TGTGCCAGCAAAAGTCTCCCCCACGAGCAGTACTTC.